The 5 T cell receptor beta chains presented below share a single source sample, sequenced in a study of cytomegalovirus exposure and HLA in healthy donors. Amplification used 60 Vbeta primers and 13 Jbeta primers. Profiling relied on immunoSEQ multiplex PCR, and the TCRdb table lists in-frame clones only, not all of them. The data show about 140,000 clones, 76% seen once. Material for sequencing was PBMCs. These receptors were collected from a young man in good health and CMV-seronegative.

This chain uses TRBV19 with TRBJ1-4; 9 bases match TRBD1. Trimming removed 7 bases from V and 6 bases from J; junction bases left unmatched: 9. This CDR3 has 15 residues. Germline V gives CDR1 LNHDA, CDR2 SQIVND (reference sequence). The CDR3 spells CASTPGQGRDEKLFF. As DNA, the CDR3 is TGTGCCAGTACTCCCGGACAGGGGAGGGATGAAAAACTGTTTTTT.

In this sample, this clone turned up a few times. V and J are TRBV18 and TRBJ2-2, with D possibly TRBD1 on 6 matching bases. V was shortened by 0 bases and J by 6 bases, with 11 bases between the two germline ends. Germline V gene sequence: CDR1 KGHSH, CDR2 LQKENI. CDR3 size: 15 residues. CDR3 DNA: TGTGCCAGCTCACCACCGGTGAAGGGGGCCGGGGAGCTGTTTTTT. Translating it yields CASSPPVKGAGELFF.

This clone was found a few times. Here the CDR3 DNA reads TGTGCCAGCAGTTACTCGAGGGGACAGGTTCACTATGGCTACACCTTC. Translated: CASSYSRGQVHYGYTF. The rearrangement uses TRBV6-5 and TRBJ1-2, with 8 bases identical to TRBD1. The V and J ends lost 0 bases and 3 bases, in that order; junction bases with no gene match: 6. The CDR3 contains 16 residues. In germline, CDR1 is MNHEY, CDR2 SVGAGI.

This chain connects TRBV7-9 to TRBJ2-7; 11 bases line up with TRBD2. Germline V gene data show CDR1 as SEHNR and CDR2 as FQNEAQ (reference sequence). This CDR3 spans 15 amino acids. The ends lost 3 bases at V and 3 bases at J; junction bases unmatched: 4. The CDR3 reads CASSFLAGGIYEQYF. DNA for the CDR3: TGTGCCAGCAGCTTCCTAGCGGGAGGTATCTACGAGCAGTACTTC.

This clone was recorded only once. The chain carries TRBV25-1 and TRBJ2-7, with TRBD2 matching over 12 bases. CDR1 is MGHDK, CDR2 SYGVNS, per germline. Losses at the gene ends were 5 bases for V and 4 bases for J; bases not matched to a gene: 6. This CDR3 contains 15 residues. The CDR3 here is CASSSTSGRDYEQYF. CDR3 sequence (DNA): TGTGCCAGCAGTTCGACTAGCGGGAGAGATTACGAGCAGTACTTC.